This TCR beta chain was identified during a study of cytomegalovirus exposure and HLA in healthy donors. PCR primers comprised 60 Vbeta and 13 Jbeta primers. The table came from immunoSEQ multiplex PCR; TCRdb's copy has only in-frame clones and leaves some out. The table shows about 150,000 clones, with more than 75% occurring only once. Sequenced material: PBMCs. This TCR came from a man younger than 45 in good health and CMV-seropositive.

This CDR3 is CASSWTLGSGYGYTF. As DNA, the CDR3 is TGCGCCAGCAGCTGGACACTCGGGAGTGGCTATGGCTACACCTTC. The V call is TRBV5-1, the J call TRBJ1-2, with D tentatively TRBD1 (5 bases). The germline gives CDR1 SGHRS, CDR2 YFSETQ. This CDR3 is built from 15 residues. Trimming shortened V by 3 bases and J by 4 bases, and 16 bases separated the two germline ends.